The rows below give T cell receptor beta chains drawn from one sample of a study of blood T cell repertoires in COVID-19. Clones were read by immunoSEQ multiplex PCR, and TCRdb kept only the in-frame ones, dropping some. The sample comprises tens of thousands of clones, 88% of which are singletons, and 7.9% rests with the top ten. Material for sequencing was peripheral blood. The receptors stem from a man aged 55 to 70 with COVID-19, enrolled during active disease. CDR3s include the opening cysteine and the closing phenylalanine or tryptophan. Expanded clones are given a class, and other clones once, few, many or no size at all.

j_call	clone_size	v_call	cdr3_aa
TRBJ2-3	.	TRBV6-4	CASSETGQETTDTQYF
TRBJ2-5	.	TRBV24-1	CATSDPDGVGGETQYF
TRBJ1-1	.	TRBV28	CASKRGQATTEAFF
TRBJ2-2	.	TRBV2	CASSESSGNTGELFF
TRBJ1-5	.	TRBV19	CASRRDRASNQPQHF
TRBJ2-7	few	TRBV20-1	CSASRAGWTSGRALRYEQYF
TRBJ1-2	.	TRBV28	CASSLRGQIYGYTF
TRBJ1-2	once	TRBV3-1/TRBV3-2	CASSQAPSSGYTF
TRBJ1-2	medium-sized	TRBV7-2	CASSFDRGSGYTF
TRBJ1-5	.	TRBV6-2/TRBV6-3	CASSYSFRQGNSNQPQHF
TRBJ1-1	once	TRBV28	CASEPGQGPLGAFF
TRBJ1-4	.	TRBV15	CATSRDLVGGSEKLFF
TRBJ1-4	.	TRBV6-1	CASTLNHNNEKLFF
TRBJ1-6	.	TRBV10-3	CAISGQGEWDSPLHF
TRBJ1-5	.	TRBV9	CASSVEDRIESNQPQHF
TRBJ2-7	once	TRBV3-1/TRBV3-2	CASSQSTGTDYEQYF
TRBJ2-3	.	TRBV7-3	CASSSGTSGGTQYF
TRBJ2-7	.	TRBV24-1	CATSDGPGDTAYEQYF
TRBJ1-1	.	TRBV5-4	CASSLGTGGGVNTEAFF
TRBJ2-7	once	TRBV11-3	CASSLGNRGPLEEQYF
TRBJ1-1	.	TRBV13	CASSLQGDTEAFF
TRBJ2-3	.	TRBV6-2/TRBV6-3	CASSYSEILSTDTQYF
TRBJ2-1	.	TRBV4-3	CASSQVGRGEQFF
TRBJ1-5	.	TRBV7-8	CASSSVGGASNQPQHF
TRBJ1-2	few	TRBV7-2	CASSPGASHYGYTF
TRBJ2-3	few	TRBV30	CAWSVRGGQEPSSSTDTQYF
TRBJ2-5	.	TRBV19	CASSMAYRGQETQYF
TRBJ1-3	.	TRBV2	CASTEDHAGALSGNTIYF
TRBJ2-1	.	TRBV11-3	CASSLGDYNEQFF
TRBJ1-2	.	TRBV29-1	CSVEPLPGRDYGYTF
TRBJ2-1	.	TRBV19	CASSGGQGLSEQFF
TRBJ2-6	.	TRBV19	CASSMSTGANVLTF
TRBJ1-5	.	TRBV19	CASSIDPTAGQPQHF
TRBJ2-3	.	TRBV5-4	CASSREPKGGGKDTQYF
TRBJ2-1	.	TRBV7-3	CASSQGTGSNEQFF
TRBJ1-2	.	TRBV6-5	CATRTEVYYGYTF
TRBJ1-1	.	TRBV9	CASSVETGKAFF
TRBJ2-5	.	TRBV7-9	CASSPWTSGRALQETQYF
TRBJ2-3	.	TRBV4-1	CASSQDPRGSAFTDTQYF
TRBJ2-7	few	TRBV19	CASSIKRGSYEQYF
TRBJ2-1	once	TRBV9	CASSAASGSMSNEQFF
TRBJ2-3	.	TRBV28	CASNPAGGGGHGRF
TRBJ1-2	.	TRBV24-1	CATSDLGRGYGYTF
TRBJ2-7	.	TRBV4-2	CASSQGLAGLYEQYF
TRBJ2-2	.	TRBV5-1	CASRVPGQGDTGELFF
TRBJ2-7	once	TRBV6-5	CASSYSRTGTYEQYF
TRBJ2-1	.	TRBV11-3	CASSLDRVSEQFF
TRBJ1-1	.	TRBV2	CASSLTGRLGVAFF